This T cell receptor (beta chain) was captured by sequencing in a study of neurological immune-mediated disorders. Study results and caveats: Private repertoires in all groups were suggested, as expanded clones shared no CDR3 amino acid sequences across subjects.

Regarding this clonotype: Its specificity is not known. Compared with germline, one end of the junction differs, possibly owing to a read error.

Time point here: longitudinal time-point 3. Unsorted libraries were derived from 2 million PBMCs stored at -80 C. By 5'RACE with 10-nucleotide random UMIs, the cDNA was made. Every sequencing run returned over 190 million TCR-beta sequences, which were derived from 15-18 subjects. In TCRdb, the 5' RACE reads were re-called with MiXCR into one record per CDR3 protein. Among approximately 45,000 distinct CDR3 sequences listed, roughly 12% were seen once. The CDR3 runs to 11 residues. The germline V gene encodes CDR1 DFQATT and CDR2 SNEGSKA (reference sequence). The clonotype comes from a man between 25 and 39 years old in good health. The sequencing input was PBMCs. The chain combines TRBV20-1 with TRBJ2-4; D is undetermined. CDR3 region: CSALVGNIQYF. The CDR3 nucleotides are TGTAGTGCCCTGGTGGGGAACATTCAGTACTTC.